Each of the 5 T cell receptor beta chains below was sequenced from the same sample in a study of shared T cell receptors in the human thymus listed by TCRdb under 2021. The library was made by the immunoSEQ multiplex PCR assay. TCRdb mirrors the immuneACCESS table, restricted to in-frame sequences. Some clones are absent from its copies; in checked studies, under half trace to an unresolved V gene, and the reason for the others is unknown. Counted in this sample were over 450,000 clones; around 78% of them appeared once. The ten largest clones capture roughly 0.013% of the sample. This sample was also put to use in a study of human thymus T cells.

The source material was thymocytes. Source of these receptors: a boy less than two years old with a congenital heart defect. Donor details come from another sample of the same person, matched by shared clones.

This sequence joins TRBV27 and TRBJ1-2, with D possibly matching TRBD1 (5 bases). The CDR3 runs 11 residues. V shed 6 bases and J shed 6 bases, with 8 bases lying between them. The germline CDR1 and CDR2 sequences are MNHEY and SMNVEV (reference sequence). The chain's CDR3 is CASRSGHGYTF. The CDR3 bases are TGTGCCAGCAGATCAGGGCATGGCTACACCTTC.

This clone was counted a few times. This rearrangement joins TRBV7-8 to TRBJ1-1, with TRBD1 matching 12 bases. CDR1 and CDR2 (germline): SGHVS, FQNEAQ. CDR3 length: 21 residues. J was trimmed by 0 bases and V by 0 bases; bases with no gene match: 14. CDR3: CASSLAGVGTGGQQLNTEAFF. CDR3 nucleotides: TGTGCCAGCAGCTTAGCCGGCGTCGGGACAGGGGGCCAACAGTTGAACACTGAAGCTTTCTTT.

This clone turned up a few times. This rearrangement joins TRBV4-3 to TRBJ2-7; 11 bases fit TRBD2. The germline V gene has CDR1 LGHNA and CDR2 YSLEER. The CDR3 is made up of 14 amino acids. V lost 4 bases, J lost 6 bases, and 5 bases stayed unmatched. The CDR3 sequence: CASSPRLAGPEQYF. CDR3 bases: TGCGCCAGCAGCCCCCGACTAGCGGGACCCGAGCAGTACTTC.

The V call is TRBV7-8, the J call TRBJ1-5, with no clear D. Between the trimmed V and J ends, which lost 4 bases and 6 bases, there was a span of 10 bases. CDR3 length: 13 residues. Germline CDR1 SGHVS, CDR2 FQNEAQ. This CDR3 reads CASSWEEGQPQHF. CDR3 sequence (DNA): TGTGCCAGCAGCTGGGAGGAGGGTCAGCCCCAGCATTTT.

The rearrangement joins TRBV7-9 to TRBJ1-1; D is uncertain. The V end was cut by 2 bases, the J end by 3 bases, with 7 bases between. The CDR3 contains 13 residues. Germline-derived CDR1 and CDR2 are SEHNR and FQNEAQ (reference sequence). The CDR3 here is CASSLPGDTEAFF. The CDR3 coding sequence is TGTGCCAGCAGCTTACCGGGAGACACTGAAGCTTTCTTT.